A selection of T cell receptor beta chains follows, all from one sample in a study of shared clonotypes between healthy human individuals. Profiling relied on immunoSEQ multiplex PCR, and the TCRdb table lists in-frame clones only, not all of them. The data show about 2,500,000 clones, with more than 80% seen just once and around 0.15% held by the top ten. Sequencing used naive CD4+ T cells sorted from blood. The receptor source for this set is a man between 18 and 35 years old in good health. Both conserved end residues are part of each CDR3. A D gene is named only where the DNA matches it firmly. Rows give clone size only sometimes, using once, few, many, or a class for an expanded clone.

V gene: TRBV6-5; clone size: -; J gene: TRBJ2-7; D gene: -; CDR3 DNA: TGTGCCAGCAGTTACTCCTGGGAATCCGAGCAGTACTTC; CDR3 protein: CASSYSWESEQYF
V gene: TRBV30; clone size: -; J gene: TRBJ1-3; D gene: -; CDR3 DNA: TGTGCCTGGAGCCCGGCGGGACTTACGAATGGAAACACCATATATTTT; CDR3 protein: CAWSPAGLTNGNTIYF
V gene: TRBV25-1; clone size: -; J gene: TRBJ1-1; D gene: -; CDR3 DNA: TGTGCCAGCAGTGGCACAGGGCATACTGAAGCTTTCTTT; CDR3 protein: CASSGTGHTEAFF
V gene: TRBV5-1; clone size: -; J gene: TRBJ2-3; D gene: -; CDR3 DNA: TGCGCCAGCAGCAAGACCCTACCGGATCTCCCAGATACGCAGTATTTT; CDR3 protein: CASSKTLPDLPDTQYF
V gene: TRBV19; clone size: -; J gene: TRBJ1-5; D gene: -; CDR3 DNA: TGTGCCAGTAGTATAGTGGCGGACACTAGCAATCAGCCCCAGCATTTT; CDR3 protein: CASSIVADTSNQPQHF
V gene: TRBV7-8; clone size: -; J gene: TRBJ2-3; D gene: -; CDR3 DNA: TGTGCCAGCAGCCGAACACAGATTTATACGCAGTATTTT; CDR3 protein: CASSRTQIYTQYF
V gene: TRBV6-5; clone size: -; J gene: TRBJ2-1; D gene: TRBD1; CDR3 DNA: TGTGCCAGCGTCGGACAGGGGACTTCCTTCGAGCAGTTCTTC; CDR3 protein: CASVGQGTSFEQFF
V gene: TRBV10-2; clone size: -; J gene: TRBJ2-3; D gene: TRBD1; CDR3 DNA: TGCGCCAGCAGTGAGGGGACAGGGTATACAGATACGCAGTATTTT; CDR3 protein: CASSEGTGYTDTQYF
V gene: TRBV4-1; clone size: -; J gene: TRBJ2-3; D gene: TRBD2; CDR3 DNA: TGCGCCAGCAGCCACCGAGGGACTAGCGACACAGATACGCAGTATTTT; CDR3 protein: CASSHRGTSDTDTQYF
V gene: TRBV30; clone size: -; J gene: TRBJ1-2; D gene: -; CDR3 DNA: TGTGCCTGGAGTGTACTTGGGGACATTGGCTACACCTTC; CDR3 protein: CAWSVLGDIGYTF
V gene: TRBV5-1; clone size: -; J gene: TRBJ2-7; D gene: -; CDR3 DNA: TGCGCCAGCAGACCTTTACCGGGGGCGTACGAGCAGTACTTC; CDR3 protein: CASRPLPGAYEQYF
V gene: TRBV11-1; clone size: -; J gene: TRBJ1-2; D gene: TRBD1; CDR3 DNA: TGTGCCAGCAGCTTAAGACAGGGATATGGCTACACCTTC; CDR3 protein: CASSLRQGYGYTF
V gene: TRBV14; clone size: -; J gene: TRBJ1-6; D gene: TRBD1; CDR3 DNA: TGTGCCAGCAGCCAAGCCGGGACAGGGGCTTCACCCCTCCACTTT; CDR3 protein: CASSQAGTGASPLHF
V gene: TRBV5-4; clone size: -; J gene: TRBJ2-2; D gene: TRBD2; CDR3 DNA: TGTGCCAGCAGCTTGGCCAGCGGGACGAACACCGGGGAGCTGTTTTTT; CDR3 protein: CASSLASGTNTGELFF
V gene: TRBV18; clone size: -; J gene: TRBJ2-1; D gene: TRBD1; CDR3 DNA: TGTGCCAGCTCACCTCGGACAGGGTCCGGCAATGAGCAGTTCTTC; CDR3 protein: CASSPRTGSGNEQFF
V gene: TRBV2; clone size: -; J gene: TRBJ2-2; D gene: TRBD1; CDR3 DNA: TGTGCCAGCAGTACAGGGGAAACCGGGGAGCTGTTTTTT; CDR3 protein: CASSTGETGELFF
V gene: TRBV4-1; clone size: -; J gene: TRBJ1-5; D gene: TRBD1; CDR3 DNA: TGCGCCAGCAGCCAAGATTTTGGGGCCTTGACAGGGGGTAATCAGCCCCAGCATTTT; CDR3 protein: CASSQDFGALTGGNQPQHF
V gene: TRBV5-1; clone size: once; J gene: TRBJ2-5; D gene: TRBD2; CDR3 DNA: TGCGCCAGCAGCAGTAGCGGGGGCGGGGGAGAGACCCAGTACTTC; CDR3 protein: CASSSSGGGGETQYF
V gene: TRBV10-3; clone size: -; J gene: TRBJ2-3; D gene: -; CDR3 DNA: TGTGCCATCAGTGATCTTGACGGCGATACGCAGTATTTT; CDR3 protein: CAISDLDGDTQYF
V gene: TRBV25-1; clone size: -; J gene: TRBJ1-1; D gene: -; CDR3 DNA: TGTGCCAGCAGTATGGACGGATTGAACACTGAAGCTTTCTTT; CDR3 protein: CASSMDGLNTEAFF
V gene: TRBV5-4; clone size: -; J gene: TRBJ1-1; D gene: -; CDR3 DNA: TGTGCCAGCAGCGGCCAGGGAGTGAACACTGAAGCTTTCTTT; CDR3 protein: CASSGQGVNTEAFF
V gene: TRBV7-3; clone size: -; J gene: TRBJ2-2; D gene: -; CDR3 DNA: TGTGCCAGCAGCTTAAACACAGCCGGGGAGCTGTTTTTT; CDR3 protein: CASSLNTAGELFF
V gene: TRBV19; clone size: -; J gene: TRBJ2-5; D gene: -; CDR3 DNA: TGTGCCAGTAGTATAGGTGCGTTAGAGACCCAGTACTTC; CDR3 protein: CASSIGALETQYF
V gene: TRBV19; clone size: -; J gene: TRBJ1-6; D gene: TRBD1; CDR3 DNA: TGTGCCAGTACCCCCCCGGGGGGACAGGGGGGGAATTCACCCCTCCACTTT; CDR3 protein: CASTPPGGQGGNSPLHF
V gene: TRBV2; clone size: -; J gene: TRBJ2-2; D gene: -; CDR3 DNA: TGTGCCAGCGGTGTTGACGGGGGCAAGGCCGGGGAGCTGTTTTTT; CDR3 protein: CASGVDGGKAGELFF
V gene: TRBV6-1; clone size: -; J gene: TRBJ1-1; D gene: -; CDR3 DNA: TGTGCCAGCAGTGATCAGCAGGACCTACGGGAAGCTTTCTTT; CDR3 protein: CASSDQQDLREAFF
V gene: TRBV30; clone size: -; J gene: TRBJ1-2; D gene: TRBD1; CDR3 DNA: TGTGCCTGGAGCGTAGGGACAGCTTATGGCTACACCTTC; CDR3 protein: CAWSVGTAYGYTF
V gene: TRBV2; clone size: -; J gene: TRBJ2-7; D gene: TRBD1; CDR3 DNA: TGTGCCAGCAGTCCAGGACAGGGTGCCCCCTACGAGCAGTACTTC; CDR3 protein: CASSPGQGAPYEQYF
V gene: TRBV5-4; clone size: -; J gene: TRBJ2-3; D gene: TRBD2; CDR3 DNA: TGTGCCAGCAGCCTCCCGGGACTAGCGGGAGGCTCCACAGATACGCAGTATTTT; CDR3 protein: CASSLPGLAGGSTDTQYF
V gene: TRBV9; clone size: few; J gene: TRBJ2-1; D gene: -; CDR3 DNA: TGTGCCAGCAGCGTCGGCGGGAACCCCTACAATGAGCAGTTCTTC; CDR3 protein: CASSVGGNPYNEQFF
V gene: TRBV9; clone size: -; J gene: TRBJ2-2; D gene: -; CDR3 DNA: TGTGCCAGCAGCCTCGAGGCTTTATTCGGGGAGCTGTTTTTT; CDR3 protein: CASSLEALFGELFF
V gene: TRBV6-5; clone size: -; J gene: TRBJ1-6; D gene: -; CDR3 DNA: TGTGCCAGTCAGGGTAGCTCCTATAATTCACCCCTCCACTTT; CDR3 protein: CASQGSSYNSPLHF
V gene: TRBV10-2; clone size: -; J gene: TRBJ2-5; D gene: TRBD2; CDR3 DNA: TGCGCCAGTTCTTTAGCGGGAGGGCTACAAGAGACCCAGTACTTC; CDR3 protein: CASSLAGGLQETQYF
V gene: TRBV4-1; clone size: -; J gene: TRBJ2-3; D gene: -; CDR3 DNA: TGCGCCAGCAGCCAAGATGGGGCAGGTAGCACAGATACGCAGTATTTT; CDR3 protein: CASSQDGAGSTDTQYF
V gene: TRBV6-5; clone size: once; J gene: TRBJ2-5; D gene: -; CDR3 DNA: TGTGCCAGCAGTTACTCCGGCACCCCGGATGAGACCCAGTACTTC; CDR3 protein: CASSYSGTPDETQYF
V gene: TRBV6-1; clone size: -; J gene: TRBJ2-1; D gene: TRBD2; CDR3 DNA: TGTGCCAGCAGTGCCCAGCGGGGGGGATACAATGAGCAGTTCTTC; CDR3 protein: CASSAQRGGYNEQFF
V gene: TRBV20-1; clone size: -; J gene: TRBJ2-1; D gene: -; CDR3 DNA: TGCAGTGCCCATCCGTACAATGAGCAGTTCTTC; CDR3 protein: CSAHPYNEQFF
V gene: TRBV18; clone size: -; J gene: TRBJ1-1; D gene: TRBD1; CDR3 DNA: TGTGCCAGCTCACCCCACAGGGGCGCTGAAGCTTTCTTT; CDR3 protein: CASSPHRGAEAFF
V gene: TRBV2; clone size: -; J gene: TRBJ1-5; D gene: TRBD1; CDR3 DNA: TGTGCCAGCAGTGGACAGGGGGCGGGTCAGCCCCAGCATTTT; CDR3 protein: CASSGQGAGQPQHF
V gene: TRBV5-1; clone size: -; J gene: TRBJ2-3; D gene: TRBD2; CDR3 DNA: TGCGCCACGTCTAGCGGGACCACAGATACGCAGTATTTT; CDR3 protein: CATSSGTTDTQYF
V gene: TRBV5-4; clone size: -; J gene: TRBJ2-1; D gene: TRBD2; CDR3 DNA: TGTGCCAGCAGCCCCGGGGGGGCCTATTTCGATGAGCAGTTCTTC; CDR3 protein: CASSPGGAYFDEQFF
V gene: TRBV4-1; clone size: -; J gene: TRBJ2-5; D gene: -; CDR3 DNA: TGCGCCAGCAGCCAAGCGGCCAGCAGGGGACAAGAGACCCAGTACTTC; CDR3 protein: CASSQAASRGQETQYF
V gene: TRBV4-2; clone size: -; J gene: TRBJ2-7; D gene: TRBD1; CDR3 DNA: TGTGCCAGCAGCCAAGGACAGGGGTTGGACGAGCAGTACTTC; CDR3 protein: CASSQGQGLDEQYF
V gene: TRBV21-1; clone size: -; J gene: TRBJ2-1; D gene: -; CDR3 DNA: TGTGCCAGCTCCCAAGTGAGGGACAGCGGGAGGATCGATGAGCAGTTCTTC; CDR3 protein: CASSQVRDSGRIDEQFF
V gene: TRBV7-9; clone size: once; J gene: TRBJ1-6; D gene: -; CDR3 DNA: TGTGCCAGCAGTCAAGTGGGCTCCTATAATTCACCCCTCCACTTT; CDR3 protein: CASSQVGSYNSPLHF
V gene: TRBV7-8; clone size: -; J gene: TRBJ1-2; D gene: TRBD1; CDR3 DNA: TGTGCCAGCAGCCGTAGCGGGACAGATCCGGGACAGGACTATGGCTACACCTTC; CDR3 protein: CASSRSGTDPGQDYGYTF
V gene: TRBV11-3; clone size: -; J gene: TRBJ2-2; D gene: -; CDR3 DNA: TGTGCCAGCAGCCCCCAGGCCGGGGAGCTGTTTTTT; CDR3 protein: CASSPQAGELFF
V gene: TRBV7-9; clone size: -; J gene: TRBJ1-1; D gene: TRBD1; CDR3 DNA: TGTGCCAGCAGCTTAGGCGGGACAGCTACTATGAACACTGAAGCTTTCTTT; CDR3 protein: CASSLGGTATMNTEAFF
V gene: TRBV30; clone size: -; J gene: TRBJ1-2; D gene: -; CDR3 DNA: TGTGCCTGGGGGACCGGGACCCGTGACGGCTACACCTTC; CDR3 protein: CAWGTGTRDGYTF
V gene: TRBV30; clone size: -; J gene: TRBJ2-2; D gene: -; CDR3 DNA: TGTGCCTGGAGCCCGCGATCCGGGGAGCTGTTTTTT; CDR3 protein: CAWSPRSGELFF
V gene: TRBV6-1; clone size: -; J gene: TRBJ2-3; D gene: TRBD1; CDR3 DNA: TGTGCCAGCACTCCGGGACAGGGACCAGATACGCAGTATTTT; CDR3 protein: CASTPGQGPDTQYF
V gene: TRBV27; clone size: -; J gene: TRBJ2-1; D gene: TRBD2; CDR3 DNA: TGTGCCAGCAGTACTCTAGCGGGAGGAGGCTATGAGCAGTTCTTC; CDR3 protein: CASSTLAGGGYEQFF
V gene: TRBV14; clone size: -; J gene: TRBJ2-1; D gene: -; CDR3 DNA: TGTGCCAGCAGCCCGTCACAGATGTCGGACAATGAGCAGTTCTTC; CDR3 protein: CASSPSQMSDNEQFF
V gene: TRBV28; clone size: -; J gene: TRBJ2-7; D gene: -; CDR3 DNA: TGTGCCAGCAGTCGAACAGGGTCCTACTCCTACGAGCAGTACTTC; CDR3 protein: CASSRTGSYSYEQYF
V gene: TRBV4-2; clone size: -; J gene: TRBJ2-7; D gene: -; CDR3 DNA: TGTGCCAGCAGCCAAGCGAAGTCAAGCGTTGACTACGAGCAGTACTTC; CDR3 protein: CASSQAKSSVDYEQYF
V gene: TRBV5-1; clone size: -; J gene: TRBJ1-6; D gene: -; CDR3 DNA: TGCGCCAGCTCCTTAACGGGACTGGGAGATTCACCCCTCCACTTT; CDR3 protein: CASSLTGLGDSPLHF
V gene: TRBV9; clone size: -; J gene: TRBJ1-5; D gene: TRBD1; CDR3 DNA: TGTGCCAGCAGTGCGGGACAGGGAGTCTATCAGCCCCAGCATTTT; CDR3 protein: CASSAGQGVYQPQHF
V gene: TRBV4-1; clone size: -; J gene: TRBJ1-2; D gene: TRBD1; CDR3 DNA: TGCGCCAGCAGCCAGGGACAGGGCTTTAACTATGGCTACACCTTC; CDR3 protein: CASSQGQGFNYGYTF